Listed here are 17 T cell receptor beta chains from one sample, sequenced in a study of T-cell reconstitution after alpha-beta-depleted transplantation in children. During its preparation, the TCRbeta library received unique molecular identifiers. TCRdb itself ran the PCR reads through MiXCR, one entry per CDR3 protein. The repertoire holds around 190,000 distinct CDR3 sequences, with 6.6% as singletons. The specimen comprised PBMCs, sampled before TCRalphabeta/CD19-depleted stem cell transplant. These receptors were obtained from a boy between 2 and 10 years old with acute lymphoblastic leukemia, due to receive a stem cell transplant.

Turning to this clonotype: The final CDR3 position lacks the conserved phenylalanine or tryptophan, pointing to a likely read error. The chain couples TRBV27 to TRBJ2-7, with 8 bases identical to TRBD2. The CDR3 length is 14 residues. From germline, CDR1 is MNHEY and CDR2 SMNVEV (reference sequence). Losses at the gene ends were 5 bases for V and 6 bases for J; bases not matched to a gene: 9. The CDR3 loop reads CASSGPGLVGEQYL. CDR3 DNA sequence: TGTGCCAGCAGTGGCCCGGGACTAGTGGGCGAGCAGTACCTC.

The rearrangement joins TRBV28 to TRBJ2-5, with D perhaps matching TRBD1 (7 bases). V lost 5 bases to trimming and J lost 3 bases, with 16 bases between them. From germline, CDR1 is MDHEN and CDR2 SYDVKM. The CDR3 runs 15 residues. The CDR3 protein is CASSNYRGGEETQYF. CDR3 DNA sequence: TGTGCCAGCAGTAACTACAGGGGAGGCGAAGAGACCCAGTACTTC.

This clonotype was detected ten times or more. This chain uses TRBV29-1 with TRBJ2-1; D is perhaps TRBD2 (5 bases). V lost 3 bases and J lost 9, with 18 bases in between. CDR1 and CDR2 from the germline V gene are SQVTM and ANQGSEA. CDR3 length equals 14 residues. This CDR3 is CSVERQDLGGEQFF. CDR3 DNA sequence: TGCAGCGTTGAGCGTCAAGACCTAGGAGGTGAGCAGTTCTTC.

This clonotype has a count of ten or more. The chain recombines TRBV7-2 with TRBJ2-2, with 8 bases matching TRBD1. The trim removed 3 bases at V and 1 base at J, leaving 10 bases unmatched. This CDR3 has 18 residues. The germline V gene encodes CDR1 SGHTA and CDR2 FQGNSA. The CDR3 DNA follows: TGTGCCAGCAGCTTTTTTCCCCAGGGGGCTGGGAACACCGGGGAGCTGTTTTTT. This encodes CASSFFPQGAGNTGELFF.

This chain connects TRBV6-2 or TRBV6-3 to TRBJ2-7; D perhaps matches TRBD1 (5 bases). The V gene's germline CDR1 is MNHEY and CDR2 SVGEGT. The CDR3 is 14 amino acids. V was cut by 0 bases and J by 2 bases, with 8 bases left in between. For the CDR3, the DNA is TGTGCCAGCAGTTACTCGAAGGACACCTACGAGCAGTACTTC. Its protein is CASSYSKDTYEQYF.

This clonotype was seen at least ten times. The chain employs TRBV5-4 and TRBJ2-3, with D possibly matching TRBD2 (6 bases). The V end lost 1 base, the J end lost 1 base, and 19 bases lay between the germline ends. The V gene's germline CDR1 is SGHNT and CDR2 YYREEE (reference sequence). The CDR3 has 18 residues. The CDR3 spells CASSLLISGSSGTDTQYF. CDR3 DNA sequence: TGTGCCAGCAGCTTGCTTATTTCCGGGAGTTCTGGCACAGATACGCAGTATTTT.

This chain connects TRBV2 to TRBJ2-1; D assignment may be TRBD1 or TRBD2 (5 bases each). The CDR3 loop spans 13 amino acids. CDR1 SNHLY and CDR2 FYNNEI come from the germline V gene. V was trimmed by 7 bases and J by 9 bases, leaving 16 bases between them. In DNA form, the CDR3 reads TGTGCCAGCAACCCCGGAGAGAGGGGTGAGCAGTTCTTC. Translation gives CASNPGERGEQFF.

With respect to this clonotype: A read error is possible here, since a much larger clone lies one base away. The rearrangement uses TRBV11-2 and TRBJ2-5; no clear D. The CDR3 contains 15 residues. Germline CDR1 SGHAT, CDR2 FQNNGV. The CDR3: CSSSLEVRIGETQYF. DNA for the CDR3: TGTTCCAGCAGCTTAGAGGTCAGAATAGGAGAGACCCAGTACTTC.

This clonotype showed up just a few times. The chain links TRBV15 to TRBJ1-6; unclear D gene. The V gene's germline CDR1 is LNHNV and CDR2 YYDKDF (reference sequence). This CDR3 has 18 residues. V lost 0 bases and J lost 0, with 12 bases in between. In DNA, the CDR3 is TGTGCCACCAGCAGAGAGCGGACCGAAAGCTCCTATAATTCACCCCTCCACTTT. It encodes CATSRERTESSYNSPLHF.

The sample holds many counts of this clonotype. The J gene is TRBJ1-1, the V gene TRBV28; D unclear. The germline V gene encodes CDR1 MDHEN and CDR2 SYDVKM. This CDR3 contains 10 residues. V was clipped by 6 bases and J by 11 bases, with 10 bases between them. The CDR3 sequence is CASRQQRAFF. The CDR3 DNA sequence: TGTGCCAGCAGACAACAAAGGGCTTTCTTT.

The rearrangement joins TRBV6-1 to TRBJ2-6, with TRBD1 identical over 9 bases. The CDR3 length is 17 residues. V gave up 7 bases and J gave up 0 bases; unmatched junction bases: 7. Germline-derived CDR1 and CDR2 are MNHNS and SASEGT. DNA of the CDR3: TGTGCCAGCACCGTGACAGGGGGTCTCTCTGGGGCCAACGTCCTGACTTTC. Its translation: CASTVTGGLSGANVLTF.

This clonotype was counted at least ten times. The J gene is TRBJ2-7, the V gene TRBV2; 9 bases are shared with TRBD2. The CDR3 has 13 amino acids. The trim removed 11 bases at V and 2 bases at J, leaving 7 bases unmatched. The germline gives CDR1 SNHLY, CDR2 FYNNEI. CDR3 sequence reads: CAGGGREAYEQYF. DNA of the CDR3: TGTGCCGGTGGCGGGAGGGAGGCCTACGAGCAGTACTTC.

At least ten counts were recorded for this clonotype. The gene calls are TRBV7-2 and TRBJ2-7, with D possibly being TRBD2 (6 bases). The CDR3 contains 12 residues. With 4 bases removed from V and 5 bases from J, the gap between germline ends came to 9 bases. CDR1 is SGHTA, CDR2 FQGNSA, per germline. For the CDR3, the DNA is TGTGCCAGCAGCTCCCGGAGGGACGAGCAGTACTTC. Its protein is CASSSRRDEQYF. Complete variable domain (other parts from reference TRBV7-2 and TRBJ2-7): GAGVSQSPSNKVTEKGKDVELRCDPISGHTALYWYRQSLGQGLEFLIYFQGNSAPDKSGLPSDRFSAERTGGSVSTLTIQRTQQEDSAVYLCASSSRRDEQYFGPGTRLTVT.

This clonotype was picked up many times. The chain has TRBV9 and TRBJ2-3; D is undetermined. Trimming pared 0 bases from V and 4 bases from J, leaving 12 bases between. Germline V CDR1 and CDR2: SGDLS, YYNGEE. This CDR3 region has 15 residues. CDR3 residues: CASSVGSVIPDTQYF. CDR3 nucleotides: TGTGCCAGCAGCGTAGGGTCAGTCATCCCAGATACGCAGTATTTT.

This clonotype was counted many times. The chain carries TRBV20-1 and TRBJ1-4; a possible D gene is TRBD1 (6 bases). The germline V gene encodes CDR1 DFQATT and CDR2 SNEGSKA (reference sequence). V lost 6 bases to trimming and J lost 7 bases, with 18 bases between them. The CDR3 length is 14 residues. The DNA for the CDR3 is TGCAGTGCGTGGGGGGGGCGCTCGGGTGAAAAACTGTTTTTT. Encoded protein: CSAWGGRSGEKLFF.

This clonotype was recorded at least ten times. V and J are TRBV6-5 and TRBJ2-3; TRBD2 matches 7 bases. Germline lookup yields CDR1 MNHEY and CDR2 SVGAGI. V shed 4 bases and J 2 bases; nucleotides not matched to a gene: 3. There are 14 residues in the CDR3. CDR3 DNA: TGTGCCAGCAGTTTCCGGGAGGCCACAGATACGCAGTATTTT. It is translated as CASSFREATDTQYF.

This clonotype was detected many times. The genes are TRBV2 and TRBJ2-1; TRBD2 aligns across 10 bases. With V trimmed by 4 bases and J by 3 bases, 6 bases remained unmatched. CDR3 length equals 16 residues. CDR1 and CDR2 from the germline V gene are SNHLY and FYNNEI. In DNA, the CDR3 is TGTGCCAGCAGTGGGGCCGGGACTAGCGTCTACAATGAGCAGTTCTTC. It translates to CASSGAGTSVYNEQFF.